Listed here is a single T cell receptor beta chain. Its antigen is still unknown. Qualities for individual bases were not recorded, and no much larger clone is one base off. In the germline V gene, CDR1 corresponds to SGHAT and CDR2 to FQNNGV. Including cysteine and phenylalanine, the CDR3 has 17 amino acids. The sequence is cut down to CDR3 DNA, 51 bases in frame from base 1. V drops 5 bases and J drops 0 bases, leaving 17 bases in between. The collaborating institutions used their own protocols to collect whole blood in K2EDTA tubes. For TCRbeta analysis, collaborators shipped samples as frozen whole blood, isolated PBMCs, or DNA extracted from either of those sample types. This specimen comes from a study of blood T cell repertoires in COVID-19 (TCRdb year 2020). The study in broad terms: Collaborator samples came from the United States, Italy and Spain and covered acute and convalescent phases of COVID-19. The repertoires were released in a freely available public database intended as a resource for research on the immune response to SARS-CoV-2. Where available, HLA class I and class II types were obtained from metadata supplied by the sample provider rather than from assay-based typing. The material from the prospective study consisted of cDNA or gDNA derived from T cells, B-cell-depleted T cells, or PBMCs. Subjects who had been exposed to COVID-19, were actively infected with it, or had recovered from it provided the deeply sampled blood TCRbeta repertoires that made up the dataset. The sample metadata nearly always contained a de-identified subject ID, COVID-19 status, age in years and sex. Samples were obtained from the ongoing ImmuneRACE study (first 160 participants) and from 1,254 subjects provided by 6 global collaborators.

What the work shows at the level of the full study, not this receptor alone: Clinical and demographic metadata were provided uncurated, with the amount varying by source and participant.

TCRbeta CDR3 regions were amplified from genomic DNA by means of the immunoSEQ Assay, a bias-controlled multiplex PCR. As for how the authors treated the data: Nucleated cell counts per sample were estimated from amplification of reference gene primers within the assay. Sequence reads were collapsed and filtered to measure the absolute abundance of every unique TCRbeta CDR3 rearrangement. For each sample, productive Simpson clonality was calculated as the square root of Simpson's diversity index across productive rearrangements. What TCRdb holds here is the immuneACCESS table cut down to in-frame rearrangements. Part of the clones is not present; checked against another copy, under half of the missing clones reflect an unresolved V gene, and the others are unexplained. V and J calls and clone size are copied from that table; D and trimming were computed from the DNA. Within this sample are under 60,000 clones, with roughly 87% of them counted one time only. Together, the top ten hold over 3% of the sample.

This TCR came from a human donor in a cohort sampled during active COVID-19. The sequencing input was peripheral blood. The chain joins TRBV11-2 to TRBJ2-1, and the D gene may be TRBD2, 6 bases matching. The sequenced DNA: TGTGCCAGCAGCCCGGGGTGGAGGGGAAGCTCCTACAATGAGCAGTTCTTC. Translated, it gives CASSPGWRGSSYNEQFF.